A single sample gave rise to the 3 T cell receptor beta chains below, sequenced in a study of T cell repertoires in cytomegalovirus infection. One entry per CDR3 protein, called by TCRdb with MiXCR from the reads. The table lists around 450,000 distinct CDR3 sequences, roughly 30% of them singletons. Sequencing used PBMCs. Receptor source: a human donor in good health (CMV status not recorded). Some clones in this sample may be carry-over from other donors' samples.

This chain joins TRBV5-4 and TRBJ2-5; weak D call: TRBD1 (6 bases). CDR1 and CDR2 (germline): SGHNT, YYREEE (reference sequence). The CDR3 is 14 residues long. V lost 3 bases and J lost 4, with 13 bases in between. The CDR3 spells CASSSPLGGETQYF. The CDR3 DNA sequence: TGTGCCAGCAGCTCTCCTTTAGGGGGAGAGACCCAGTACTTC.

This clonotype came up many times. The chain uses TRBV7-8 and TRBJ2-3; TRBD1 might be the D (6 bases). The V end was cut by 5 bases, the J end by 0 bases, with 15 bases between. Germline CDR1 SGHVS, CDR2 FQNEAQ. There are 16 residues in the CDR3. The CDR3 loop is CASSRPGHTSTDTQYF. The CDR3 coding sequence is TGTGCCAGCAGCCGGCCGGGACACACTAGCACAGATACGCAGTATTTT. Variable domain in full (rest from reference TRBV7-8 and TRBJ2-3): GAGVSQSPRYKVAKRGQDVALRCDPISGHVSLFWYQQALGQGPEFLTYFQNEAQLDKSGLPSDRFFAERPEGSVSTLKIQRTQQEDSAVYLCASSRPGHTSTDTQYFGPGTRLTVL.

The CDR3 nucleotides are TGTGCCAGTACTAAGGGGGGGAGCTCCTACGAGCAGTACTTC. It translates to CASTKGGSSYEQYF. The chain recombines TRBV19 with TRBJ2-7, with a possible D match to TRBD2 (7 bases). CDR1 LNHDA and CDR2 SQIVND come from the germline V gene (reference sequence). V was trimmed by 7 bases and J by 0 bases, leaving 13 bases between them. This CDR3 contains 14 residues.